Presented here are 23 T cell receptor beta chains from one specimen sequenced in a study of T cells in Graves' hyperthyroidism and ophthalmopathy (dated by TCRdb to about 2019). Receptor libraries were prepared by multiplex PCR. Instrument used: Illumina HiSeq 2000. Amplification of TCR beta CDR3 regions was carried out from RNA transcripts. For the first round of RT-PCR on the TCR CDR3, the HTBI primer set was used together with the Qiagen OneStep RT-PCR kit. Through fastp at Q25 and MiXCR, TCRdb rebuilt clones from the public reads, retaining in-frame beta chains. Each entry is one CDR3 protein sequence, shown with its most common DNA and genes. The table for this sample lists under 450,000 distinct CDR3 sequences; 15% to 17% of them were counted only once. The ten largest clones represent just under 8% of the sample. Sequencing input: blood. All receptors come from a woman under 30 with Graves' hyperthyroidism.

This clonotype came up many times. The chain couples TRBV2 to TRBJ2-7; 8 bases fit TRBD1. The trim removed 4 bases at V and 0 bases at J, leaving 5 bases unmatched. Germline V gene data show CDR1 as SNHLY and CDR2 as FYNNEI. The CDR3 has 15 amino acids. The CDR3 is CASSAPGQASYEQYF. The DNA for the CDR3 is TGTGCCAGCAGTGCCCCGGGACAGGCCTCCTACGAGCAGTACTTC.

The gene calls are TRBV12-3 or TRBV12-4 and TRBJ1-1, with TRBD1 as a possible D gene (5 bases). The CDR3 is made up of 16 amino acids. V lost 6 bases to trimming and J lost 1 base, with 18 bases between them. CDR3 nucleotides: TGTGCCAGCAGACTTTCCGGGACGAACAAGAACACTGAAGCTTTCTTT. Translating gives CASRLSGTNKNTEAFF.

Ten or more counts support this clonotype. The CDR3: CASSWDIGQPQHF. For the CDR3, the DNA is TGTGCCAGCAGCTGGGATATAGGTCAGCCCCAGCATTTT. The V and J genes are TRBV2 and TRBJ1-5; the D is unclear. Trimming removed 6 bases at V and 6 bases at J, with 12 bases between. CDR1 and CDR2 from the germline V gene are SNHLY and FYNNEI. The CDR3 length is 13 residues.

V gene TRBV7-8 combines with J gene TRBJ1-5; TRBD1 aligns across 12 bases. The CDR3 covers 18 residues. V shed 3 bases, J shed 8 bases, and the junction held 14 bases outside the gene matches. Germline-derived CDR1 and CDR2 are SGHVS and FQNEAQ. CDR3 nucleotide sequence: TGTGCCAGCAGCTTGGACAGCCACTCCGGGACAGGGGGCAAGCCCCAGCATTTT. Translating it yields CASSLDSHSGTGGKPQHF.

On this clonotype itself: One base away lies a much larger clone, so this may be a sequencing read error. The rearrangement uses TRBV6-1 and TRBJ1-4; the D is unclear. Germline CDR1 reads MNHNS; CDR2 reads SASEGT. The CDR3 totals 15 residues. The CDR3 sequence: CARSEGLSANEKLFF. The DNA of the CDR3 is TGTGCCAGGAGTGAGGGTCTTTCGGCTAATGAAAAACTGTTTTTT.

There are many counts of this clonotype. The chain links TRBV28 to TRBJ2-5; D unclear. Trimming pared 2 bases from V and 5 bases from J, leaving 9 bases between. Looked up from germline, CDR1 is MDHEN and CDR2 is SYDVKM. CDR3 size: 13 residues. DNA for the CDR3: TGTGCCAGCAGTTTACCTTTCGGGGAGACCCAGTACTTC. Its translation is CASSLPFGETQYF.

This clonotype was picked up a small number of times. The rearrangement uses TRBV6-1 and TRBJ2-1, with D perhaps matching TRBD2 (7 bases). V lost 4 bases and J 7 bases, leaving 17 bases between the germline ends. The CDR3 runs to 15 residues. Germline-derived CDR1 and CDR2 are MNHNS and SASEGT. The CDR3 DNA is TGTGCCAGCAGTGTAGGGGGGGCGGGCACGAATGAGCAGTTCTTC. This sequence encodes CASSVGGAGTNEQFF.

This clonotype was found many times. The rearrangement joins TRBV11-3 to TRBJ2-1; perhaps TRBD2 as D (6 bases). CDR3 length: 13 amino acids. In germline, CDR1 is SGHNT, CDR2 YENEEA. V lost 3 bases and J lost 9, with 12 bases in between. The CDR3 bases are TGTGCCAGCAGCTTCGCGGGGTGGCCTGAGCAGTTCTTC. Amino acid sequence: CASSFAGWPEQFF.

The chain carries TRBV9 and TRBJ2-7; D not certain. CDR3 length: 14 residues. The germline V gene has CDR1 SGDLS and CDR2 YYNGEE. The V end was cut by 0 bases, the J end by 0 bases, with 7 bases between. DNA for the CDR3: TGTGCCAGCAGCGTAGACGGAAGCTCCTACGAGCAGTACTTC. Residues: CASSVDGSSYEQYF.

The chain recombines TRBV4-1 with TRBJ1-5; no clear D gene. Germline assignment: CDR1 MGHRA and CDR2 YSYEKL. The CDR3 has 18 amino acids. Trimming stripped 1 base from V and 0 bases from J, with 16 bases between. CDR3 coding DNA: TGCGCCAGCAGCCAAGTAGCGTTAAGGACGGATAGCAATCAGCCCCAGCATTTT. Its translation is CASSQVALRTDSNQPQHF.

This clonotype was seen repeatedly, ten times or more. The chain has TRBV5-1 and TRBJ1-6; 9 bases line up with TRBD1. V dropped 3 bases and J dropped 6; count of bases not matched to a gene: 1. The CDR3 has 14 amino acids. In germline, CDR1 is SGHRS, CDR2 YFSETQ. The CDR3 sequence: CASSSTGGNSPLHF. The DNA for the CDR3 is TGCGCCAGCAGCTCGACAGGGGGTAATTCACCCCTCCACTTT.

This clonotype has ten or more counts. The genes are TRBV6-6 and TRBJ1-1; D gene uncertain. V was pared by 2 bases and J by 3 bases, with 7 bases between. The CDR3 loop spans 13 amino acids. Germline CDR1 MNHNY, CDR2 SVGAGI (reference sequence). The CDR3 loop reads CASSYRSDTEAFF. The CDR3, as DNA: TGTGCCAGCAGTTACCGTTCCGACACTGAAGCTTTCTTT.

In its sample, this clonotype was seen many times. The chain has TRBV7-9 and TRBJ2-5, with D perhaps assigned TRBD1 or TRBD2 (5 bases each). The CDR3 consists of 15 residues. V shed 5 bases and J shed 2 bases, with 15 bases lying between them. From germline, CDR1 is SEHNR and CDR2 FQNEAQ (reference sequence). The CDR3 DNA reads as TGTGCCAGCAGCCACGACGGGGCTAGGCAAGAGACCCAGTACTTC. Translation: CASSHDGARQETQYF.

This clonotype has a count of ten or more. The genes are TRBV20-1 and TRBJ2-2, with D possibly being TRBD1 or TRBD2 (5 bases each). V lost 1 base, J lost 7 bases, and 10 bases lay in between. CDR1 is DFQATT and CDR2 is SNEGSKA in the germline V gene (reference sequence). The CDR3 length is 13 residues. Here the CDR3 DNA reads TGCAGTGCTAGAGTGGGACCGGGCGGGGAGCTGTTTTTT. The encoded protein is CSARVGPGGELFF.

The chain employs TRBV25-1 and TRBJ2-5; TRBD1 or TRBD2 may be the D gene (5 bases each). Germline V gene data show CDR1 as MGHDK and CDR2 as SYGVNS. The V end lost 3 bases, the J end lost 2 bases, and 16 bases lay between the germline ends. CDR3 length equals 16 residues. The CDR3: CASSDFIGTEQETQYF. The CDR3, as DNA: TGTGCCAGCAGTGACTTTATCGGGACGGAGCAAGAGACCCAGTACTTC.

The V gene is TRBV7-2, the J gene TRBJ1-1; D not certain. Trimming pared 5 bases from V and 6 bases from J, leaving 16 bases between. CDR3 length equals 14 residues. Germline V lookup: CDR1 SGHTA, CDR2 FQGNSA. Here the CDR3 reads CASSNLLRASEAFF. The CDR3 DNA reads TGTGCCAGCAGCAATCTTTTAAGGGCCTCTGAAGCTTTCTTT.

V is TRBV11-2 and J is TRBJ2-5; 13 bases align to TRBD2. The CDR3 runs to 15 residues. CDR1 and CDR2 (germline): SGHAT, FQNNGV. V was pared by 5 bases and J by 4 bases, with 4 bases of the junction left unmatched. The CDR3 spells CASSEGLAGRETQYF. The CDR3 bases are TGTGCCAGCAGCGAGGGACTAGCGGGAAGAGAGACCCAGTACTTC. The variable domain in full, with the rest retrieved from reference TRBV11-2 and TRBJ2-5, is EAGVAQSPRYKIIEKRQSVAFWCNPISGHATLYWYQQILGQGPKLLIQFQNNGVVDDSQLPKDRFSAERLKGVDSTLKIQPAKLEDSAVYLCASSEGLAGRETQYFGPGTRLLVL.

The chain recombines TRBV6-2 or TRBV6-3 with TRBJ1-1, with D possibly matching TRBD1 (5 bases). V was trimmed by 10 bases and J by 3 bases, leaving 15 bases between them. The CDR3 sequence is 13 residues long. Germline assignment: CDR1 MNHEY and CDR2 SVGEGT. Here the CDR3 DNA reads TGTGCCATCCCCAGGGCGGTAGACACTGAAGCTTTCTTT. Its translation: CAIPRAVDTEAFF.

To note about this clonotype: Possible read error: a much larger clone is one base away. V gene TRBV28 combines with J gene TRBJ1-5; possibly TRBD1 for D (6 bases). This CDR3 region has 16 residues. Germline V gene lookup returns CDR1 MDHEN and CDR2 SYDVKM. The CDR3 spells CASSSYDRPGGQPQRF. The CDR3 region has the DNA TGTGCCAGCAGTTCCTACGACAGGCCGGGGGGTCAGCCCCAGCGTTTT.

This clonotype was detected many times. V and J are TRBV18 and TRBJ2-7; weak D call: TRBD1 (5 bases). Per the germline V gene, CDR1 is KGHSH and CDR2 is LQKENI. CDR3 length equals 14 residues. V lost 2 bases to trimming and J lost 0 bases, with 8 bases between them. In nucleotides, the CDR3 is TGTGCCAGCTCACCATGGGGCCACTCCTACGAGCAGTACTTC. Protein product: CASSPWGHSYEQYF. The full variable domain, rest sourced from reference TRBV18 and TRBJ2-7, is NAGVMQNPRHLVRRRGQEARLRCSPMKGHSHVYWYRQLPEEGLKFMVYLQKENIIDESGMPKERFSAEFPKEGPSILRIQQVVRGDSAAYFCASSPWGHSYEQYFGPGTRLTVT.

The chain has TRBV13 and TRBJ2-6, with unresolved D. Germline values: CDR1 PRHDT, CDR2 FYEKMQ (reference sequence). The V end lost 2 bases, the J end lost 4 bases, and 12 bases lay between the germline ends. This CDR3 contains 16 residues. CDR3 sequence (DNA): TGTGCCAGCAGCTTATCGCCGGACCCGGGGGCCAACGTCCTGACTTTC. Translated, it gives CASSLSPDPGANVLTF. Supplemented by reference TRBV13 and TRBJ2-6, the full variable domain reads AAGVIQSPRHLIKEKRETATLKCYPIPRHDTVYWYQQGPGQDPQFLISFYEKMQSDKGSIPDRFSAQQFSDYHSELNMSSLELGDSALYFCASSLSPDPGANVLTFGAGSRLTVL.

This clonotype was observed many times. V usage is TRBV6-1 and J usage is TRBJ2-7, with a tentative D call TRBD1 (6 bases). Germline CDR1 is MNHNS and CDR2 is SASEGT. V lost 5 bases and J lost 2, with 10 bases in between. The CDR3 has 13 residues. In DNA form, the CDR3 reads TGTGCCAGCAGTCAGACAGGTACCTACGAGCAGTACTTC. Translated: CASSQTGTYEQYF.

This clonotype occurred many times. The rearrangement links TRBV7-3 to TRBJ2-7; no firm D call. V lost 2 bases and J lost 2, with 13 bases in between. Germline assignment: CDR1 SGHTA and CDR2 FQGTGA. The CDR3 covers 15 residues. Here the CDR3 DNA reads TGTGCCAGCAGCTTAGCCCCCTCTGCGACCTACGAGCAGTACTTC. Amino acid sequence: CASSLAPSATYEQYF.